The 3 T cell receptor beta chains below all came from one sample that was sequenced in a study of T-cell memory formation after mild COVID-19. TCRdb ran MiXCR on the 5' RACE reads and lists one entry per CDR3 protein. The profile covers 470,000 or so distinct CDR3 sequences, with 20% appearing a single time and approximately 8.4% taken by the ten largest. The sample consisted of PBMCs or a T cell subset sorted from them (not recorded which). These receptors originate from an adult woman who had mild COVID-19 (a few samples of this study predate the infection). Cell type and time point are not known.

In its sample, this clonotype was seen a few times. The chain uses TRBV7-8 and TRBJ2-1, with D hard to call. CDR3 length equals 14 residues. The germline V gene encodes CDR1 SGHVS and CDR2 FQNEAQ. Trimming cost V 0 bases and J 6 bases, with 9 bases left between them. CDR3 DNA: TGTGCCAGCAGCTTAGCCGGGTTGGGCAATGAGCAGTTCTTC. This codes for CASSLAGLGNEQFF.

CDR3 protein: CASSAGAGYTF. CDR3 coding DNA: TGTGCCAGCAGTGCAGGGGCCGGCTACACCTTC. The V and J genes are TRBV6-5 and TRBJ1-2, with a possible D match to TRBD1 (6 bases). Germline CDR1 is MNHEY and CDR2 is SVGAGI. V lost 5 bases, J lost 8 bases, and 9 bases lay in between. The CDR3 length is 11 residues.

The chain combines TRBV4-2 with TRBJ1-6; D gene unclear. With 4 bases removed from V and 7 bases from J, the gap between germline ends came to 8 bases. CDR3 length: 13 residues. Looked up from germline, CDR1 is LGHNA and CDR2 is YNFKEQ. CDR3 DNA: TGTGCCAGCAGCCCCGGGCCGAATTCACCCCTCCACTTT. This encodes CASSPGPNSPLHF.